The sequence of this T cell receptor (beta chain) was determined in a study of a mutant IDH1 vaccine in newly diagnosed glioma. Study context: Every participant had undergone radiotherapy, temozolomide, or both before, and most underwent both.

Assay used: immunoSEQ multiplex PCR; TCRdb lists only in-frame clones, some missing. The table lists tens of thousands of clones, over 75% of them singletons. This clone has a handful of counts. Its specificity is unknown. The study, taken as a whole, reports: Vaccination elicited immune responses in 90% to 95% of patients. Among top peripheral T cell clonotypes, changes seemed unrelated to pseudoprogression.

Time point indicated: week 23, last vaccination. A 20-mer mutant IDH1 peptide at 300 ug was injected subcutaneously with topical imiquimod. V was clipped by 1 base and J by 2 bases; unmatched bases: 4. Per germline, CDR1 SGDLS and CDR2 YYNGEE. The CDR3 spans 15 residues. The clonotype originates from a young man with glioma. Some clones in this sample may be carry-over from other donors' samples. The V gene is TRBV9, the J gene TRBJ2-3, with 7 bases identical to TRBD1. The sequenced sample was PBMCs, obtained from a glioma patient whose treatment included an IDH1 peptide vaccine. Written as DNA, the CDR3 is TGTGCCAGCAGCGTAATGGGACAGATCACAGATACGCAGTATTTT. Protein product: CASSVMGQITDTQYF.